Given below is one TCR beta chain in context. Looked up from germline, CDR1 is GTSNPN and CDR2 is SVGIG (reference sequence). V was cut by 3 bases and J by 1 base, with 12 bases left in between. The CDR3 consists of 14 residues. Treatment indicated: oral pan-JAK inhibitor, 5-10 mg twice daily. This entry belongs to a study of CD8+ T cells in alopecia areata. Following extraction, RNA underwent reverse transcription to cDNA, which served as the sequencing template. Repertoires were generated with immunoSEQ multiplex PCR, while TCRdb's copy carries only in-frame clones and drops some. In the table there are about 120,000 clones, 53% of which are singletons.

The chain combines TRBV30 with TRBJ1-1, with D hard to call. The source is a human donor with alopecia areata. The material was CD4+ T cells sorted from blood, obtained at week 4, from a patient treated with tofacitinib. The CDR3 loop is CAWSHWTGNTEAFF. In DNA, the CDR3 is TGTGCCTGGAGCCACTGGACGGGGAACACTGAAGCTTTCTTT.